The 8 T cell receptor beta chains below all came from one sample that was sequenced in a study of CD8+CD57+ T cells in acquired aplastic anemia. The template for TCR beta VDJ and CDR3 sequence profiling was genomic DNA. TCRdb reanalysed the reads using MiXCR and keeps one entry per CDR3 protein. The data contain 200,000 to 250,000 distinct CDR3 sequences, more than 55% of them singletons. Patients included in sequencing had previously demonstrated CD8+CD57+ cell expansion by flow cytometry. What was sequenced was sorted CD4+, CD8+, or CD8+CD57+ T cells (not recorded which) from PBMCs. All receptors come from a human donor with aplastic anemia.

This clonotype was detected only once. This sequence joins TRBV9 and TRBJ2-5; 12 positions match TRBD2. The CDR3 length is 15 residues. The V and J ends lost 3 bases and 14 bases, in that order; junction bases with no gene match: 14. Germline CDR1 and CDR2: SGDLS and YYNGEE. The CDR3 loop reads CASSATGTSGFEPYF. The CDR3, as DNA: TGTGCCAGCAGCGCGACCGGGACTAGCGGGTTCGAGCCATACTTC. The full variable domain, with the rest looked up from reference TRBV9 and TRBJ2-5, is DSGVTQTPKHLITATGQRVTLRCSPRSGDLSVYWYQQSLDQGLQFLIQYYNGEERAKGNILERFSAQQFPDLHSELNLSSLELGDSALYFCASSATGTSGFEPYFGPGTRLLVL.

This clonotype was counted at least ten times. In DNA, the CDR3 is TGTGCCAGCAGTTTGGGAAATTGGGAACGGACCACCGGGGAGCTGTTTTTT. Amino acid sequence: CASSLGNWERTTGELFF. The chain employs TRBV12-3 or TRBV12-4 and TRBJ2-2, with no clear D. With 3 bases removed from V and 4 bases from J, the gap between germline ends came to 18 bases. This CDR3 is built from 17 residues.

V usage is TRBV15 and J usage is TRBJ1-4; 10 bases match TRBD1. The CDR3 loop spans 20 amino acids. The trim removed 3 bases at V and 3 bases at J, leaving 16 bases unmatched. Per the germline V gene, CDR1 is LNHNV and CDR2 is YYDKDF (reference sequence). Here the CDR3 reads CATSSSRSGQGSMANEKLFF. CDR3 in DNA: TGTGCCACCAGCAGCTCCAGGTCGGGACAGGGGTCTATGGCTAATGAAAAACTGTTTTTT.

As concerns this clonotype: At one boundary the junction diverges from the germline segment, which might be a read error. The chain couples TRBV5-1 to TRBJ2-1; possible D gene TRBD1, 5 bases. CDR1 and CDR2 (germline): SGHRS, YFSETQ. This CDR3 is 16 amino acids long. The CDR3 protein is CASSLTKGLHVPEQFF. The CDR3 DNA follows: TGTGCCAGCAGCTTAACGAAGGGGCTTCACGTCCCGGAGCAGTTCTTC.

The chain employs TRBV20-1 and TRBJ1-4; no definite D call. Deletions cut 1 base from V and 6 bases from J, with 9 bases between. The CDR3 loop spans 13 amino acids. CDR1 and CDR2 (germline): DFQATT, SNEGSKA (reference sequence). CDR3 nucleotide sequence: TGCAGTGCTAGAGGTCGGGCAGATGAAAAACTGTTTTTT. Translated: CSARGRADEKLFF.

This rearrangement joins TRBV10-3 to TRBJ2-7; TRBD1 agrees at 9 bases. Per germline, CDR1 ENHRY and CDR2 SYGVKD. Germline trimming cut 5 bases from V and 4 bases from J; bases unmatched to any gene: 12. There are 16 residues in the CDR3. CDR3 residues: CAISSPLGTGLYEQYF. CDR3 bases: TGTGCCATCAGTTCCCCCTTGGGGACAGGGTTGTACGAGCAGTACTTC.

The gene calls are TRBV2 and TRBJ1-2; 9 bases align to TRBD1. V trimming: 4 bases; J trimming: 4 bases; junction bases outside the gene matches: 4. This CDR3 has 14 amino acids. Germline assignment: CDR1 SNHLY and CDR2 FYNNEI. The CDR3 nucleotides are TGTGCCAGCAGTGCGGGACAGGGCTCCTATGGCTACACCTTC. Protein: CASSAGQGSYGYTF.

This chain uses TRBV10-3 with TRBJ2-1; 7 bases line up with TRBD1. The CDR3 has 14 residues. CDR1 and CDR2 from the germline V gene are ENHRY and SYGVKD. J gave up 3 bases and V 2 bases, and 1 base lay outside the gene matches. Written as DNA, the CDR3 is TGTGCCATCAGTGAGGACAGGGTCTACAATGAGCAGTTCTTC. Its protein is CAISEDRVYNEQFF.